The clone carrying this TCR beta chain was recorded at least ten times. Its antigen is as yet unknown. Study-wide findings and caveats: Larger-cohort validation covered only one TCR beta V-J rearrangement.

TCRdb reanalysed the 5' RACE reads using MiXCR and keeps one entry per CDR3 protein. The repertoire consists of tens of thousands of distinct CDR3 sequences, with 20% to 25% occurring once and the leading ten covering 2.5% to 3.5%. V dropped 2 bases and J dropped 1 base, with 9 bases sitting between them. CDR3 length: 14 amino acids. The V gene's germline CDR1 is SGHRS and CDR2 YFSETQ. Sequencing input: memory CD4+ T cells sorted from a lymph node. Stated subset: memory CD4+ T cells, CD4+CD45RO+CD25-. The rearrangement joins TRBV5-1 to TRBJ1-1; no definite D call. The sequence was obtained from a female donor with breast cancer. This CDR3 reads CASSLDNWNTEAFF. The CDR3 region has the DNA TGCGCCAGCAGCTTAGACAATTGGAACACTGAAGCTTTCTTT.